This T cell receptor (beta chain) was retrieved from a study of blood T cell repertoires in COVID-19. The authors' processing: Estimates of nucleated cell counts were drawn from the amplification of reference gene primers. TCRdb keeps only in-frame clones here, not all; method: immunoSEQ multiplex PCR. D and trimming come from the DNA, and the V and J calls and clone size come from that table. Among around 140,000 clones, roughly 87% were seen once, and the ten largest hold 4%. The CDR3 loop spans 15 amino acids. V gave up 5 bases and J gave up 5 bases; unmatched junction bases: 6. CDR1 is SEHNR, CDR2 FQNEAQ, per germline (reference sequence). Clinical history as reported by participants underpinned cohort assignment.

Sample: PBMCs or T cells enriched from blood (not recorded which). The receptor was isolated from a woman aged 35 to 49 who had been exposed to COVID-19. The rearrangement uses TRBV7-9 and TRBJ1-6; 7 bases align to TRBD1. This CDR3 is CASSLPQGHNSPLHF. CDR3 DNA: TGTGCCAGCAGCCTCCCACAGGGGCATAATTCACCCCTCCACTTT.